This T cell receptor (beta chain) derives from a study of blood T cells in healthy people across ages. The CDR3 is 15 residues long. Germline V CDR1 and CDR2: MNHNS, SASEGT. The authors ran a second PCR of roughly 6 to 12 cycles using a sample-barcoded 5' primer and a J-beta primer mix. MiXCR, applied by TCRdb to the 5' RACE reads, yields one record per CDR3 protein. This repertoire shows around 750,000 distinct CDR3 sequences, about 53% found once; its top ten account for about 42%. Study-wide results and limits: Both naive CD4+ cell counts and diversity were greater in long-lived donors than in aged donors. The diversity estimates, figures obtained from one million T cells, were considered underestimates.

As to this clonotype: Its antigen is still unknown. At one end the junction does not follow the germline gene, possibly because of a read error.

The draw of peripheral blood yielded ten milliliters from each donor. This clonotype originated in a man older than 75 in good health. V usage is TRBV6-1 and J usage is TRBJ2-1, with 8 bases that match TRBD2. The sequenced sample was blood. CDR3 nucleotide sequence: TGTGCCAGCATCGAGACTAGCGCCCTATACAATGAGCGGTTCTTC. It encodes CASIETSALYNERFF.